These 15 T cell receptor beta chains share one sample of origin, sequenced in a study of T cells after yellow fever vaccination. One entry per CDR3 protein, called by TCRdb with MiXCR from the 5' RACE reads. The data contain 500,000 to 650,000 distinct CDR3 sequences, about 15% of them singletons. Sequencing used PBMCs, obtained roughly 5 days after the first yellow fever vaccination. These TCRs come from a man in his late teens or twenties who received the YFV17D yellow fever vaccine.

This clonotype was observed a few times. The chain recombines TRBV18 with TRBJ2-2, with unresolved D. CDR3 length: 12 amino acids. The germline V and J ends were trimmed by 4 bases and 14 bases, with 14 bases remaining between them. Germline CDR1 reads KGHSH; CDR2 reads LQKENI. CDR3 protein: CASSLALQPLFF. In nucleotides, the CDR3 is TGTGCCAGCTCACTGGCCCTACAGCCTCTGTTTTTT.

This clonotype was found many times. This chain uses TRBV5-6 with TRBJ1-1; D gene ambiguous. Between the trimmed V and J ends, which lost 0 bases and 1 base, there was a span of 13 bases. Germline assignment: CDR1 SGHDT and CDR2 YYEEEE. CDR3 length: 16 residues. CDR3 in DNA: TGTGCCAGCAGCTTGGGGCCCCGGAGAGCGAACACTGAAGCTTTCTTT. This translates into CASSLGPRRANTEAFF.

This clonotype was observed a few times. The V call is TRBV27, the J call TRBJ2-3; 10 bases are shared with TRBD2. The CDR3 sequence is 18 residues long. The germline gives CDR1 MNHEY, CDR2 SMNVEV (reference sequence). Trimming cost V 3 bases and J 0 bases; bases outside gene matches: 9. The CDR3 DNA is TGTGCCAGCAGTTTTCCCAGCGGGGGGGGAACTAGCACAGATACGCAGTATTTT. Translated: CASSFPSGGGTSTDTQYF.

This clonotype has a handful of counts. The genes are TRBV4-2 and TRBJ1-6, with D unclear. This CDR3 comprises 16 residues. The ends were cut back, 0 bases at V and 7 bases at J, with 13 bases in the middle. Looked up from germline, CDR1 is LGHNA and CDR2 is YNFKEQ. CDR3 nucleotide sequence: TGTGCCAGCAGCCAAGATCTTAAGTCTTGGAATTCACCCCTCCACTTT. It codes for CASSQDLKSWNSPLHF.

J is TRBJ2-3 and V is TRBV12-3 or TRBV12-4; D not resolved. Trimming pared 5 bases from V and 8 bases from J, leaving 5 bases between. This CDR3 region has 10 residues. CDR3 amino acids: CASSLVTQYF. CDR3 DNA sequence: TGTGCCAGCAGTCTTGTTACGCAGTATTTT.

In this sample, this clonotype turned up a few times. The rearrangement uses TRBV2 and TRBJ2-2; D unclear. Germline CDR1 is SNHLY and CDR2 is FYNNEI. This CDR3 spans 13 amino acids. V lost 7 bases and J 6 bases, leaving 12 bases between the germline ends. The CDR3 protein is CASNSARAGELFF. CDR3 coding DNA: TGTGCCAGCAACTCAGCTCGCGCCGGGGAGCTGTTTTTT.

Ten or more counts support this clonotype. The CDR3 nucleotides are TGTGCCAGCAGTAAAACCCGGGACAGGGTCACAGATACGCAGTATTTT. Its translation is CASSKTRDRVTDTQYF. V gene TRBV25-1 combines with J gene TRBJ2-3; 9 nucleotides line up with TRBD1. Germline V lookup: CDR1 MGHDK, CDR2 SYGVNS. The CDR3 contains 16 residues. V lost 5 bases and J lost 2; bases outside the gene matches: 8.

This chain joins TRBV12-3 or TRBV12-4 and TRBJ2-7; 7 bases are shared with TRBD1. After removal of 6 bases from V and 6 bases from J, the junction contained 11 bases not matched to a gene. The CDR3 runs to 14 residues. CDR3 bases: TGTGCCAGCAGCAGGACAGGTAACCTAGCCGAGCAGTACTTC. Translating it yields CASSRTGNLAEQYF.

This clonotype has ten or more counts. The J gene is TRBJ2-3, the V gene TRBV12-3 or TRBV12-4, with D perhaps TRBD2 (6 bases). Trimming pared 2 bases from V and 5 bases from J, leaving 11 bases between. The CDR3 is 14 amino acids. Here the CDR3 DNA reads TGTGCCAGCAGTTTATTACTAGCTGGAGATACGCAGTATTTT. Translated, it gives CASSLLLAGDTQYF.

The J gene is TRBJ1-2, the V gene TRBV6-1; 7 nucleotides align to TRBD1. Germline V gives CDR1 MNHNS, CDR2 SASEGT. Trimming cost V 5 bases and J 1 base; bases outside gene matches: 7. This CDR3 is built from 15 residues. CDR3 loop: CASSPQGGFNYGYTF. The CDR3 coding sequence is TGTGCCAGCAGTCCCCAGGGGGGTTTTAACTATGGCTACACCTTC.

This chain uses TRBV7-3 with TRBJ1-1, with D uncertain. The CDR3 sequence is 13 residues long. The V end lost 5 bases, the J end lost 11 bases, and 18 bases lay between the germline ends. The germline gives CDR1 SGHTA, CDR2 FQGTGA. The CDR3 DNA reads TGTGCCAGCAGCCCTGGCGGATCTCCGCGGGCTTTCTTT. This codes for CASSPGGSPRAFF.

CDR3 DNA: TGTGCTAGTGGTGCCGAGAAGCTCCCCGGCAGAAGTGAGCAGTTCTTC. Its translation: CASGAEKLPGRSEQFF. J is TRBJ2-1 and V is TRBV12-5; D call uncertain. Trimming pared 5 bases from V and 9 bases from J, leaving 23 bases between. The CDR3 runs 16 residues. Germline CDR1 reads LGHNT; CDR2 reads FRNRAP.

The rearrangement uses TRBV20-1 and TRBJ2-2, with D uncertain. The germline CDR1 and CDR2 sequences are DFQATT and SNEGSKA (reference sequence). The CDR3 spans 12 residues. V was trimmed by 6 bases and J by 3 bases, leaving 8 bases between them. CDR3 in DNA: TGCAGTGCGCGACTGTACACCGGGGAGCTGTTTTTT. Translation gives CSARLYTGELFF.

The CDR3: CASSPLAPRKSNTGELFF. The CDR3 nucleotides read TGTGCCAGCAGCCCACTTGCCCCCAGGAAATCGAACACCGGGGAGCTGTTTTTT. This chain links TRBV11-2 with TRBJ2-2, with no clear D. V lost 5 bases and J lost 0, with 19 bases in between. The CDR3 spans 18 residues. Germline V gene lookup returns CDR1 SGHAT and CDR2 FQNNGV.

The chain carries TRBV3-1 and TRBJ2-1; possibly TRBD1 or TRBD2 for D (5 bases each). CDR1 is LGHDT, CDR2 YNNKEL, per germline (reference sequence). The CDR3 length is 14 residues. V lost 2 bases and J lost 6, with 11 bases in between. In DNA, the CDR3 is TGTGCCAGCAGCCAAATGGGGACCCTCAATGAGCAGTTCTTC. Translated, it gives CASSQMGTLNEQFF.